This T cell receptor (beta chain) was captured in a study of T cells in Graves' hyperthyroidism and ophthalmopathy. Overall study findings and caveats: Median prediction lead before ophthalmopathy onset was around seven months with the model. Among thyroid clonotypes expanded above 0.001, most also appeared in blood.

This clonotype appeared a few times. Its antigen is undetermined. V lost 1 base and J lost 4, with 20 bases in between. In germline, CDR1 is SGHVS, CDR2 FQNEAQ. The CDR3 is 17 residues long. Amplification of TCR beta CDR3 regions used RNA as the template. With the HTBI primer set, the TCR CDR3 went through a first round of RT-PCR. TCRdb recomputed calls from the multiplex PCR reads with MiXCR, one row per CDR3 protein. The sample consists of tens of thousands of distinct CDR3 sequences, approximately 50% of them appearing once. In patients aged 18 to 65, hyperthyroidism was newly diagnosed, with duration under 2 months. Pregnant or lactating patients were excluded, as were those with uncontrolled infection or other autoimmune disease.

The chain recombines TRBV7-8 with TRBJ2-7, with D possibly matching TRBD2 (6 bases). This TCR derives from a man between 18 and 29 years old with Graves' hyperthyroidism. Input material: peripheral blood or thyroid tissue (not recorded which). The CDR3 here is CASSLDLMGGRLYEQYF. DNA for the CDR3: TGTGCCAGCAGCTTAGATCTAATGGGGGGTAGATTGTACGAGCAGTACTTC.